This T cell receptor (beta chain) was obtained from a study of post-analysis software for immune sequencing data. The wider study: Relapsing-remitting, secondary progressive and progressive-relapsing forms of multiple sclerosis all featured among disease courses. General observations from the study: Compared against controls, patients with multiple sclerosis displayed significantly lower normalized Chao1 diversity.

Researchers reported that TCR beta cDNA libraries carried unique molecular identifiers. T cells, about 0.9 to 11 million of them, yielded about half a million cDNA molecules. TCRdb reprocessed the PCR reads via MiXCR and lists one record per CDR3 protein. The data show roughly 700,000 distinct CDR3 sequences, 25% to 30% seen once. This clonotype was recorded a few times. Antigen: not known. The TCR was taken from a girl aged 10 to 17 with multiple sclerosis. The sequenced material came from blood.

Here the CDR3 reads CASSLVLLAGYEQYF. For the CDR3, the DNA is TGTGCCAGCAGCTTAGTACTTCTAGCGGGCTACGAGCAGTACTTC. The chain recombines TRBV7-2 with TRBJ2-7; 8 positions agree with TRBD2. The CDR3 runs to 15 residues. With 1 base clipped from V and 3 bases from J, the junction kept 5 bases outside the gene matches. The V gene's germline CDR1 is SGHTA and CDR2 FQGNSA.